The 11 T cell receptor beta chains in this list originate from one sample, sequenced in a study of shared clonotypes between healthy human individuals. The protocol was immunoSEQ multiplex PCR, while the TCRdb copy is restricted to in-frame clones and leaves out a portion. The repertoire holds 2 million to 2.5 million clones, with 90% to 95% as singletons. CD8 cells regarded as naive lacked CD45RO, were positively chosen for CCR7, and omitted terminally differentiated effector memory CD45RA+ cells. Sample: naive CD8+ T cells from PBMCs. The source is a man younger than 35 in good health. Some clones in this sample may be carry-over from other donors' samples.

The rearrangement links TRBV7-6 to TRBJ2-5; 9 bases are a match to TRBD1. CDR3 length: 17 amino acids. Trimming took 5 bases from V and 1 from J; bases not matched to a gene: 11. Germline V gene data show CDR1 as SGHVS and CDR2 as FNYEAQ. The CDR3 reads CASSRDRETNAQETQYF. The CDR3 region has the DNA TGTGCCAGCAGCCGGGACAGGGAAACCAATGCCCAAGAGACCCAGTACTTC.

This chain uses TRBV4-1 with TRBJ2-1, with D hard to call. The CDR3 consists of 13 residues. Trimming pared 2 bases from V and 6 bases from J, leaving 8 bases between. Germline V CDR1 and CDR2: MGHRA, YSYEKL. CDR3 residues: CASSQNQPNEQFF. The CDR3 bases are TGCGCCAGCAGCCAAAATCAACCCAATGAGCAGTTCTTC.

The CDR3 spells CASSLDRSNTGELFF. As DNA, the CDR3 is TGTGCCAGCAGCTTAGACAGGTCGAACACCGGGGAGCTGTTTTTT. The V call is TRBV7-9, the J call TRBJ2-2; D might be TRBD1 (5 bases). Looked up from germline, CDR1 is SEHNR and CDR2 is FQNEAQ (reference sequence). Trimming left V 1 base short and J 0 bases short, with 6 bases between. The CDR3 length is 15 residues.

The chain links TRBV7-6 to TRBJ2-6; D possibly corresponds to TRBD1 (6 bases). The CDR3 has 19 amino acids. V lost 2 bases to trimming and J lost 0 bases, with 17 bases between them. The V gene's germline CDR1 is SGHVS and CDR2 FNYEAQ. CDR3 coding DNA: TGTGCCAGCAGCTTATCCCCGGGACAAGTCCCCTCTGGGGCCAACGTCCTGACTTTC. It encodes CASSLSPGQVPSGANVLTF. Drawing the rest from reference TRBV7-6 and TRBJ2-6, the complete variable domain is GAGVSQSPRYKVTKRGQDVALRCDPISGHVSLYWYRQALGQGPEFLTYFNYEAQQDKSGLPNDRFSAERPEGSISTLTIQRTEQRDSAMYRCASSLSPGQVPSGANVLTFGAGSRLTVL.

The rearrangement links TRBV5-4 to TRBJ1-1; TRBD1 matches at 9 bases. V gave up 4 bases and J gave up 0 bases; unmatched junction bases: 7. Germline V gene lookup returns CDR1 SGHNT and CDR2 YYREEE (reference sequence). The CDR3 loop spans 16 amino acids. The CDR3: CASSVRDRVMNTEAFF. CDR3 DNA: TGTGCCAGCAGCGTCCGGGACAGGGTAATGAACACTGAAGCTTTCTTT.

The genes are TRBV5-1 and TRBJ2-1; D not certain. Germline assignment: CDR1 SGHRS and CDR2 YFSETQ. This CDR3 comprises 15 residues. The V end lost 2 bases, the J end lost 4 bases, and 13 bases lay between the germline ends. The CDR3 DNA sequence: TGCGCCAGCAGCTTTTCGCGTACACTGTACAATGAGCAGTTCTTC. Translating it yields CASSFSRTLYNEQFF. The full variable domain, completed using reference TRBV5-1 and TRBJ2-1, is KAGVTQTPRYLIKTRGQQVTLSCSPISGHRSVSWYQQTPGQGLQFLFEYFSETQRNKGNFPGRFSGRQFSNSRSEMNVSTLELGDSALYLCASSFSRTLYNEQFFGPGTRLTVL.

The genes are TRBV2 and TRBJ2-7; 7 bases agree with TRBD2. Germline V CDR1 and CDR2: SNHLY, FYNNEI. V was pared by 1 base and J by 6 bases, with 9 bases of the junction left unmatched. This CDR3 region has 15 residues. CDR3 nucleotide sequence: TGTGCCAGCAGTGAAGGGAGCGGGATAGTCCTCGAGCAGTACTTC. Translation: CASSEGSGIVLEQYF.

The CDR3 region has the DNA TGCGCCAGCAGCCACACCGGGACAGGGGACAATGAGCAGTTCTTC. Residues: CASSHTGTGDNEQFF. The V call is TRBV4-3, the J call TRBJ2-1; 10 bases fit TRBD1. Germline V gene sequence: CDR1 LGHNA, CDR2 YSLEER. This CDR3 region has 15 residues. J gave up 5 bases and V 3 bases, and 4 bases lay outside the gene matches.

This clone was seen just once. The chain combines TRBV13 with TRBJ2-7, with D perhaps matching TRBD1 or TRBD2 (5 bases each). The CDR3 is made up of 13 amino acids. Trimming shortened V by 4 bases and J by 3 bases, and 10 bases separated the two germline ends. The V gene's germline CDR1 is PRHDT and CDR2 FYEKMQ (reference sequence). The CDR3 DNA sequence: TGTGCCAGCAGCTCGGGACCCGTCTACGAGCAGTACTTC. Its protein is CASSSGPVYEQYF.

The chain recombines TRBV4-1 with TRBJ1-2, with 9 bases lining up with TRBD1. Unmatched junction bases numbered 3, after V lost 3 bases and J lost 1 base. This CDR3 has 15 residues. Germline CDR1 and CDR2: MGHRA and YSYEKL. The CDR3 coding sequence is TGCGCCAGCAGCCAGGGACAGGGTCTTAACTATGGCTACACCTTC. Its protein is CASSQGQGLNYGYTF.

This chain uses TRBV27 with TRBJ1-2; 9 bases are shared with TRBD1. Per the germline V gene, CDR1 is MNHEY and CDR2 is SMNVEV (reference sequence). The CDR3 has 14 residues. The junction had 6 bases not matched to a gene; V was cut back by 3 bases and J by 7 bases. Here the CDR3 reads CASSFTGGAFGYTF. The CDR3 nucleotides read TGTGCCAGCAGTTTCACAGGGGGCGCTTTTGGCTACACCTTC.